This T cell receptor (beta chain) was profiled in a study of ipilimumab plus nivolumab after autologous stem cell transplantation (dated by TCRdb to the early 2020s). In terms of the full investigation: Trial patients received a median of roughly five ipilimumab doses and 8 nivolumab doses. The DLBCL cohort included primary refractory and relapsed disease, with 18-month progression-free survival of around 86% and 29% respectively. Patients with high-risk diffuse large B cell lymphoma, mature T cell lymphoma, or multiple myeloma undergoing autologous transplant were enrolled in the trial. The intent-to-treat population of the trial was made up of under 40 patients.

Checkpoint therapy was initiated 14 to 28 days after autologous transplant, and ipilimumab was administered at 1 mg/kg intravenously on day 1 of selected weeks. Patients received nivolumab at 3 mg/kg intravenously on day 1 of weeks 1, 4, 7, 10, and every two weeks through week 26. The study was a Phase Ib clinical trial testing combined checkpoint inhibition with ipilimumab and nivolumab as consolidation after autologous stem cell transplantation. Comment on this clone: What antigen it recognizes has not been identified. No much larger clonotype is one base removed from it; base qualities were not supplied.

Receptors were amplified or captured by the immunoSEQ multiplex PCR assay. TCRdb holds this immuneACCESS table with in-frame rearrangements only. Some clones are missing; in checked studies, unresolved V genes explain under half, and the rest has no known cause. This sample is represented by tens of thousands of clones; 75% to 85% of them were singletons. Around 2% of the sample is in the top ten clones. Overall study results and their limits: The authors concluded that, as post-transplant consolidation, combined checkpoint inhibition appeared tolerable. The authors stated that profiles of the T cell receptor repertoire, regulatory T cell phenotype and gut microbiota provided a biologic rationale for studying this approach further.

V is shortened by 4 bases, J by 9 bases, and the region joining them spans 8 bases. Looking up the germline V gene yields CDR1 SGHRS and CDR2 YFSETQ. Taken from cysteine to phenylalanine, the CDR3 has 11 residues. Of all the DNA, just the CDR3 is kept, 33 bases in frame from base 1. The receptor's source is a male donor with diffuse large B-cell lymphoma. The V gene is TRBV5-1 and the J gene is TRBJ2-1; no confident D gene assignment can be made. The source material was PBMCs, sampled in a trial of ipilimumab plus nivolumab as post-transplant consolidation. At the DNA level, the sequence is TGCGCCAGCAGCCTACAGAGTGAGCAGTTCTTC. This yields the protein CASSLQSEQFF. Supplemented by the reference TRBV5-1 and TRBJ2-1 proteins around the CDR3, the complete variable domain is KAGVTQTPRYLIKTRGQQVTLSCSPISGHRSVSWYQQTPGQGLQFLFEYFSETQRNKGNFPGRFSGRQFSNSRSEMNVSTLELGDSALYLCASSLQSEQFFGPGTRLTVL.